This T cell receptor beta chain was sequenced for a study of blood T cell dynamics during melanoma immunotherapy. The sample's time point: pre-treatment baseline. Clones were read by immunoSEQ multiplex PCR, and TCRdb kept only the in-frame ones, dropping some. The sample shows 6,200 or so clones, roughly 91% of them seen only once. Sample: cell-free DNA from blood, taken from a patient treated with checkpoint blockade. The receptor was derived from a human donor with melanoma.

The DNA for the CDR3 is TGCGCCAGCAGCTTAGGGACAGGGGGTGGTGAAAAACTGTTTTTT. Its protein product is CASSLGTGGGEKLFF. V gene TRBV5-1 combines with J gene TRBJ1-4, with 11 bases that match TRBD1. Germline V lookup: CDR1 SGHRS, CDR2 YFSETQ. The ends lost 2 bases at V and 7 bases at J; junction bases unmatched: 4. The CDR3 is made up of 15 amino acids.